This TCR beta chain originates from a study of CD8+CD57+ T cells in acquired aplastic anemia. Looking at the study overall: The DNA of sorted CD4+ and CD8+ cells averaged roughly 3.2 ug.

This clonotype was seen only once. Its antigen remains unidentified. Study-level points and caveats: Patients and controls were found to share more than 25 CD8+ CDR3 sequences. Patients versus controls showed no significant CD8+ Simpson's diversity difference.

CDR1 is LNHNV, CDR2 YYDKDF, per germline (reference sequence). This CDR3 has 16 amino acids. Germline trimming cut 6 bases from V and 0 bases from J; bases unmatched to any gene: 10. The TCR beta profiling, which covered VDJ combination and CDR3 sequence, was carried out using genomic DNA as the template. TCRdb ran MiXCR on the reads and lists one entry per CDR3 protein. This table has under 200,000 distinct CDR3 sequences, 40% to 55% appearing once. Patients selected for sequencing had displayed CD8+CD57+ cell expansion by flow cytometry. With no exception, the patients had severe acquired aplastic anemia.

The source of this sequence is a human donor with aplastic anemia. Sample: sorted CD4+, CD8+, or CD8+CD57+ T cells (not recorded which) from PBMCs. The V call is TRBV15, the J call TRBJ1-2; TRBD1 agrees at 7 bases. The CDR3 here is CATRESGTVSNYGYTF. Here the CDR3 DNA reads TGTGCCACCAGGGAGTCCGGGACAGTATCTAACTATGGCTACACCTTC.